What follows are 19 T cell receptor beta chains derived from one specimen sequenced in a study of blood T cell repertoires in COVID-19. Repertoires were generated with immunoSEQ multiplex PCR, while TCRdb's copy carries only in-frame clones and drops some. The sample lists a few hundred thousand clones, roughly 85% occurring once. The source material was peripheral blood. The receptors come from a woman aged 30 to 39 with active or convalescent COVID-19.

The chain uses TRBV6-5 and TRBJ2-7, with D possibly matching TRBD2 (6 bases). From germline, CDR1 is MNHEY and CDR2 SVGAGI. Trimming took 3 bases from V and 3 from J, leaving 15 bases between them. The CDR3 is 15 residues long. This CDR3 reads CASSYSGLGLYEQYF. The CDR3 DNA follows: TGTGCCAGCAGTTATTCGGGACTGGGCCTCTACGAGCAGTACTTC.

The chain carries TRBV3-1 (or the pseudogene TRBV3-2) and TRBJ1-6, with D maybe TRBD1 (5 bases). This CDR3 is built from 14 residues. The V gene's germline CDR1 is LGHDT and CDR2 YNNKEL (reference sequence). V was cut by 1 base and J by 10 bases, with 11 bases left in between. The CDR3 loop reads CASSQARVGSPLHF. The CDR3 nucleotides are TGTGCCAGCAGCCAAGCCAGGGTCGGGTCACCCCTCCACTTT.

The gene calls are TRBV4-2 and TRBJ2-5, with D possibly being TRBD2 (5 bases). The germline V gene has CDR1 LGHNA and CDR2 YNFKEQ. The CDR3 totals 14 residues. V lost 0 bases and J lost 4, with 9 bases in between. DNA for the CDR3: TGTGCCAGCAGCCAAGATACAGCGGCAGAGACCCAGTACTTC. It specifies CASSQDTAAETQYF.

The gene calls are TRBV10-3 and TRBJ2-1, with D unresolved. Between the trimmed V and J ends, which lost 3 bases and 0 bases, there was a span of 6 bases. This CDR3 has 14 amino acids. Germline values: CDR1 ENHRY, CDR2 SYGVKD. The chain's CDR3 is CAISDRSSYNEQFF. For the CDR3, the DNA is TGTGCCATCAGTGACAGAAGCTCCTACAATGAGCAGTTCTTC.

The CDR3 spells CAWRNRVNTEAFF. The DNA of the CDR3 is TGTGCCTGGAGAAACAGGGTGAACACTGAAGCTTTCTTT. This chain links TRBV30 with TRBJ1-1; tentatively, D is TRBD1 (6 bases). V lost 3 bases to trimming and J lost 0 bases, with 8 bases between them. In germline, CDR1 is GTSNPN, CDR2 SVGIG (reference sequence). There are 13 residues in the CDR3.

The chain employs TRBV7-9 and TRBJ1-3, with unresolved D. The V and J ends lost 2 bases and 0 bases respectively, with 11 bases between them. From germline, CDR1 is SEHNR and CDR2 FQNEAQ (reference sequence). The CDR3 is 16 amino acids. CDR3 loop: CASSLYSGSSGNTIYF. The CDR3 nucleotides are TGTGCCAGCAGCTTATATTCGGGGTCCTCTGGAAACACCATATATTTT.

The V and J genes are TRBV18 and TRBJ2-1; no clear D. The CDR3 consists of 15 residues. The germline V and J ends were trimmed by 0 bases and 5 bases, with 11 bases remaining between them. The V gene's germline CDR1 is KGHSH and CDR2 LQKENI. The CDR3 loop is CASSPPGLRHNEQFF. The DNA for the CDR3 is TGTGCCAGCTCACCACCGGGCTTAAGACACAATGAGCAGTTCTTC.

This rearrangement joins TRBV27 to TRBJ1-1; TRBD1 matches 11 bases. Germline CDR1 reads MNHEY; CDR2 reads SMNVEV (reference sequence). The CDR3 is 15 amino acids. Trimming cost V 7 bases and J 6 bases; bases outside gene matches: 10. The CDR3 is CASNPAGTGGPEAFF. CDR3 nucleotide sequence: TGTGCCAGCAATCCTGCCGGGACAGGGGGACCTGAAGCTTTCTTT.

V is TRBV5-4 and J is TRBJ2-3; 13 bases agree with TRBD2. This CDR3 region has 18 residues. The V segment lost 4 bases and the J segment 0 bases; nucleotides outside the gene matches: 8. Germline CDR1 reads SGHNT; CDR2 reads YYREEE (reference sequence). The CDR3 DNA follows: TGTGCCAGCAGCGATCGACTAGCGGGGGGCCCTAGCACAGATACGCAGTATTTT. Protein sequence: CASSDRLAGGPSTDTQYF.

V is TRBV2 and J is TRBJ2-5; 9 bases align to TRBD1. Germline assignment: CDR1 SNHLY and CDR2 FYNNEI. The V and J ends lost 0 bases and 7 bases, in that order; junction bases with no gene match: 12. The CDR3 runs to 17 residues. The CDR3 spells CASSEAPTGGAWWTQYF. The CDR3 DNA reads TGTGCCAGCAGTGAAGCGCCGACAGGGGGGGCATGGTGGACCCAGTACTTC.

This chain joins TRBV4-3 and TRBJ2-7; possible D gene TRBD1, 6 bases. The CDR3 is 15 amino acids. Germline values: CDR1 LGHNA, CDR2 YSLEER. The V end was cut by 1 base, the J end by 3 bases, with 13 bases between. In nucleotides, the CDR3 is TGCGCCAGCAGCCAAGGGGGGCCTCAATTCTACGAGCAGTACTTC. This translates into CASSQGGPQFYEQYF.

This chain uses TRBV28 with TRBJ2-7, with 7 bases identical to TRBD2. Germline CDR1 and CDR2: MDHEN and SYDVKM. The CDR3 totals 15 residues. V was pared by 5 bases and J by 3 bases, with 10 bases of the junction left unmatched. CDR3 sequence: CASSPVGGFHYEQYF. The CDR3 DNA reads TGTGCCAGCAGTCCCGTGGGGGGGTTCCACTACGAGCAGTACTTC.

The chain employs TRBV5-1 and TRBJ2-6, with 7 bases identical to TRBD2. The ends lost 4 bases at V and 0 bases at J; junction bases unmatched: 4. The V gene's germline CDR1 is SGHRS and CDR2 YFSETQ. This CDR3 is built from 16 residues. CDR3 sequence reads: CASSRGDYSGANVLTF. The CDR3 bases are TGCGCCAGCAGCCGGGGGGATTACTCTGGGGCCAACGTCCTGACTTTC.

V usage is TRBV30 and J usage is TRBJ1-3; a possible D gene is TRBD1 (5 bases). V was clipped by 3 bases and J by 2 bases, with 8 bases between them. The CDR3 contains 13 residues. Germline CDR1 is GTSNPN and CDR2 is SVGIG (reference sequence). The CDR3, as DNA: TGTGCCTGGAGCCTGACAGCTGGAAACACCATATATTTT. Translated: CAWSLTAGNTIYF.

The chain recombines TRBV3-1 (or the pseudogene TRBV3-2) with TRBJ2-5; 12 nucleotides agree with TRBD2. V trimming: 0 bases; J trimming: 4 bases; junction bases outside the gene matches: 9. CDR3 length equals 18 residues. Germline CDR1 and CDR2: LGHDT and YNNKEL (reference sequence). CDR3: CASSQDLRLAGGLETQYF. The CDR3 DNA reads as TGTGCCAGCAGCCAAGATCTGAGGCTAGCGGGGGGGCTAGAGACCCAGTACTTC.

The CDR3 sequence is CASSHGQTSEAFF. CDR3 nucleotides: TGTGCCAGCAGCCACGGACAGACATCTGAAGCTTTCTTT. The V call is TRBV6-5, the J call TRBJ1-1; TRBD1 might be the D (6 bases). CDR1 is MNHEY and CDR2 is SVGAGI in the germline V gene. This CDR3 has 13 amino acids. Trimming took off 6 bases at V and 6 bases at J, with 14 bases between the two ends.

The chain couples TRBV9 to TRBJ2-1; the match to TRBD2 covers 7 bases. The CDR3 contains 14 residues. The trim removed 3 bases at V and 3 bases at J, leaving 3 bases unmatched. Germline CDR1 is SGDLS and CDR2 is YYNGEE. The CDR3 protein is CASSGGTNYNEQFF. CDR3 DNA: TGTGCCAGCAGCGGGGGGACTAACTACAATGAGCAGTTCTTC.

This clone was counted a few times. The chain couples TRBV6-6 to TRBJ2-3; D is uncertain. Germline CDR1 and CDR2: MNHNY and SVGAGI (reference sequence). CDR3 length: 16 amino acids. The ends were cut back, 10 bases at V and 5 bases at J, with 25 bases in the middle. The chain's CDR3 is CATSPGSLDIRDTQYF. Written as DNA, the CDR3 is TGTGCCACATCCCCAGGCTCGCTCGATATCAGAGATACGCAGTATTTT.

This chain joins TRBV10-3 and TRBJ1-5; TRBD1 matches 8 bases. Germline CDR1 and CDR2: ENHRY and SYGVKD. The CDR3 totals 17 residues. With 3 bases clipped from V and 0 bases from J, the junction kept 7 bases outside the gene matches. CDR3 DNA sequence: TGTGCCATCAGTGAAGCCGGGACAGGCCTTAGCAATCAGCCCCAGCATTTT. Protein sequence: CAISEAGTGLSNQPQHF.